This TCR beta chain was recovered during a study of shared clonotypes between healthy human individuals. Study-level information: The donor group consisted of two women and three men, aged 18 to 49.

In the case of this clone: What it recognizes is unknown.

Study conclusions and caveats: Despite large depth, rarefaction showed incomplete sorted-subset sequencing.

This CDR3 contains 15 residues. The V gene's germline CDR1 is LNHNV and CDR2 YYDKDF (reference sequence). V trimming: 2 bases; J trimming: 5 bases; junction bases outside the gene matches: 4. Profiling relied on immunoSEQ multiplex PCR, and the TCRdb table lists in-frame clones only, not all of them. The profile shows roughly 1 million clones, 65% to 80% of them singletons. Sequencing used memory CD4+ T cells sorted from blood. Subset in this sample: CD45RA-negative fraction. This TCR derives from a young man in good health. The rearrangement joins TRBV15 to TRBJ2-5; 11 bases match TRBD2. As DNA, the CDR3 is TGTGCCACCAGCAGACGTAGCGGGGGGGTGGAGACCCAGTACTTC. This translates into CATSRRSGGVETQYF.